This TCR beta chain was captured by sequencing in a study of shared clonotypes between healthy human individuals. V was shortened by 4 bases and J by 0 bases, with 13 bases between the two germline ends. CDR3 length equals 15 residues. Germline V CDR1 and CDR2: SGDLS, YYNGEE. Measured with immunoSEQ multiplex PCR; TCRdb has only the in-frame clones, and not every one. This sample has roughly 520,000 clones, with 95% to 97% found just once. The specimen sequenced was naive CD4+ T cells sorted from blood. Sample subset: CD45RA+ positively selected. This TCR was recovered from a woman in her thirties in good health. The chain has TRBV9 and TRBJ1-2; D is uncertain. CDR3 bases: TGTGCCAGCAGCAACGGACCTTCCCCTAACTATGGCTACACCTTC. Its translation: CASSNGPSPNYGYTF.